This T cell receptor (beta chain) is drawn from a study of PD-1 blockade in classical Hodgkin lymphoma. General study points: Complete responders possessed baseline diversity comparable to newly diagnosed patients. Possibly reflecting disease activity or prior therapy, repertoire differences have causes that remain undefined.

Indicated time point: cycle 4 day 1 (C4D1), after less than 7 weeks of nivolumab. Autologous stem cell transplantation was followed by relapse in every patient, and brentuximab vedotin exposure varied. Patients' outcomes at their best amounted to complete response, partial response or progressive disease. CDR3 length equals 14 residues. Germline CDR1 LNHDA, CDR2 SQIVND (reference sequence). The repertoire was sequenced with immunoSEQ multiplex PCR; TCRdb's copy has only in-frame clones and lacks some. In the table there are tens of thousands of clones, approximately 80% of which are singletons. A note on this clone: The antigen remains unidentified. Relative to the germline gene, one junction end is altered; a read error may explain this.

The sequence was obtained from a human donor with classical Hodgkin lymphoma. This chain connects TRBV19 to TRBJ2-3; 8 nucleotides match TRBD1. Sequencing used peripheral blood mononuclear cells (PBMCs), obtained before the fourth cycle of nivolumab. CDR3 sequence: CASRPGGVIDTQYF. CDR3 nucleotide sequence: TGTGCAAGTAGGCCAGGGGGCGTAATAGATACGCAGTATTTT.